This TCR beta chain came from a study of kidney transplant recipient with SARS-CoV-2 infection. V gave up 5 bases and J gave up 4 bases, with 23 bases separating them. The CDR3 covers 17 residues. This clonotype was seen at least ten times. TCRdb redid the calling of the reads with MiXCR, one entry per CDR3 protein. The sample holds about 240,000 distinct CDR3 sequences; less than 35% are singletons and the top ten take around 7.8%. This chain connects TRBV23-1 to TRBJ1-2; no firm D call. TRBV23-1 is marked as an open reading frame, function uncertain. This sample comprised a blood sample, obtained at baseline and on day 111 from a kidney transplant recipient. This receptor was identified in a male patient between 25 and 40 years old who had COVID-19 and was a kidney transplant recipient. Some T cells may be the graft donor's. CDR3 DNA sequence: TGCGCCAGCAGTGCAACCACGCTACGCAGAAAGACCTATGGCTACACCTTC. Amino acid sequence: CASSATTLRRKTYGYTF.